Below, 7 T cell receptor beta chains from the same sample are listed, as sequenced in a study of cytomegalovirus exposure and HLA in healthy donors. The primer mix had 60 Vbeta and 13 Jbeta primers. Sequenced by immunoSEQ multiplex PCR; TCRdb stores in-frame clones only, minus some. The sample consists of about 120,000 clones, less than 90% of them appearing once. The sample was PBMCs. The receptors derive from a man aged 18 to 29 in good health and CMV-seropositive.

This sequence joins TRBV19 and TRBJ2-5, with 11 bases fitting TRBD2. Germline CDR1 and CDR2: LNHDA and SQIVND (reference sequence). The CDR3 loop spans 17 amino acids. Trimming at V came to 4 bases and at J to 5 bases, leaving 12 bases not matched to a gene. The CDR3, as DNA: TGTGCCAGTAGTAGGTCGGCTAGCGGGGGGCTTTGGGAGACCCAGTACTTC. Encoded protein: CASSRSASGGLWETQYF.

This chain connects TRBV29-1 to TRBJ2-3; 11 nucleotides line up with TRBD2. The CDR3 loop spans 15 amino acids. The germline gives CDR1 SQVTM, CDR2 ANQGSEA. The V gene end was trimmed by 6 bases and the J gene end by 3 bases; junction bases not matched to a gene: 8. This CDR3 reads CSVTIAGGSTDTQYF. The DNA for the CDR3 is TGCAGCGTAACTATAGCGGGGGGGTCTACAGATACGCAGTATTTT.

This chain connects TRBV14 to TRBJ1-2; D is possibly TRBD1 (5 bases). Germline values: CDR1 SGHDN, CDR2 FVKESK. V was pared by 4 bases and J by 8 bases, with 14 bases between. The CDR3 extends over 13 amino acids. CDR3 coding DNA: TGTGCCAGCAGCCTAGCAGGGTTGGTCGGCTACACCTTC. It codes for CASSLAGLVGYTF.

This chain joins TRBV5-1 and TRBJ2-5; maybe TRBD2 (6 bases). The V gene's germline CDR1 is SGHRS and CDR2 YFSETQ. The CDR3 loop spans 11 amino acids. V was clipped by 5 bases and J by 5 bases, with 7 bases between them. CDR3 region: CASRGGETQYF. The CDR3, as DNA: TGCGCCAGCAGGGGAGGTGAGACCCAGTACTTC.

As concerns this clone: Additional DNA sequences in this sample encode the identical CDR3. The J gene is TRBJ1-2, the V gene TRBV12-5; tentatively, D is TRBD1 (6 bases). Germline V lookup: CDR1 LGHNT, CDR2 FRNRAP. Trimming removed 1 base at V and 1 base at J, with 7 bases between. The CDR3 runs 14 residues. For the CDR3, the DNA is TGTGCTAGTGGTTTGGGGACAGTTAACTATGGCTACACCTTC. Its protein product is CASGLGTVNYGYTF.

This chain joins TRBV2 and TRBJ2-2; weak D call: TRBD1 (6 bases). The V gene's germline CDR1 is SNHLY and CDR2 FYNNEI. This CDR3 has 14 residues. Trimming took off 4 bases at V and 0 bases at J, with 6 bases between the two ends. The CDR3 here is CASSGQANTGELFF. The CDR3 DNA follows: TGTGCCAGCAGTGGACAGGCGAACACCGGGGAGCTGTTTTTT.

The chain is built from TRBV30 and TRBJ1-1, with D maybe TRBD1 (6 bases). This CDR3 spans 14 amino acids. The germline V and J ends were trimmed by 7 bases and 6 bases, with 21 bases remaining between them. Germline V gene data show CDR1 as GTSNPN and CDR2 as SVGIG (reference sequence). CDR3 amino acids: CAYEGDGVVAEAFF. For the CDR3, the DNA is TGTGCCTACGAGGGGGATGGGGTTGTCGCTGAAGCTTTCTTT. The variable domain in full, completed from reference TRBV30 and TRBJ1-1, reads SQTIHQWPATLVQPVGSPLSLECTVEGTSNPNLYWYRQAAGRGLQLLFYSVGIGQISSEVPQNLSASRPQDRQFILSSKKLLLSDSGFYLCAYEGDGVVAEAFFGQGTRLTVV.